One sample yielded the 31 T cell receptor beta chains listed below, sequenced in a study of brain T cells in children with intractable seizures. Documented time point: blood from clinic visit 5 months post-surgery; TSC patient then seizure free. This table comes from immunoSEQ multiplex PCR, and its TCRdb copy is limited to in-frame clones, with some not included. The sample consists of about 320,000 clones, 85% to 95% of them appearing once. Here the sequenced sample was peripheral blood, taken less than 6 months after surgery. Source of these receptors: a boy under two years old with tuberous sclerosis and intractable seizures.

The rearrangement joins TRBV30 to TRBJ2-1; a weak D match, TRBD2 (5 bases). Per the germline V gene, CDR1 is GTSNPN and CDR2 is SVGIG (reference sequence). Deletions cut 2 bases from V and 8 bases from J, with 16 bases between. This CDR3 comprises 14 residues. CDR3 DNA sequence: TGTGCCTGGAGTCCGGGGATATCGGTGGATGAGCAGTTCTTC. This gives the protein CAWSPGISVDEQFF.

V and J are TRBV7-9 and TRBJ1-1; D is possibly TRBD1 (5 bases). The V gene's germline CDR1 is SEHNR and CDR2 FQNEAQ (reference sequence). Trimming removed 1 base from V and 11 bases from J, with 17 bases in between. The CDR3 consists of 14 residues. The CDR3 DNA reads TGTGCCAGCAGCTTAGAAGCTGGGGGAGGAGGGGCTTTCTTT. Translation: CASSLEAGGGGAFF.

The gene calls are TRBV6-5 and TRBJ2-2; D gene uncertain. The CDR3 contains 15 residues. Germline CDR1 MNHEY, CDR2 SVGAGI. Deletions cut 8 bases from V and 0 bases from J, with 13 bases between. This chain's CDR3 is CASGLGPANTGELFF. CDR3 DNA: TGTGCCAGCGGCCTCGGACCCGCGAACACCGGGGAGCTGTTTTTT.

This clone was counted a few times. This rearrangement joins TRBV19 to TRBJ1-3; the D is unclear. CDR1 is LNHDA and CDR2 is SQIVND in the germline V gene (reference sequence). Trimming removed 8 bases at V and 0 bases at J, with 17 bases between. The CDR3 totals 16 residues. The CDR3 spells CASHYSSRSSGNTIYF. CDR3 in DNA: TGTGCCAGTCACTATTCGTCCAGGAGCTCTGGAAACACCATATATTTT.

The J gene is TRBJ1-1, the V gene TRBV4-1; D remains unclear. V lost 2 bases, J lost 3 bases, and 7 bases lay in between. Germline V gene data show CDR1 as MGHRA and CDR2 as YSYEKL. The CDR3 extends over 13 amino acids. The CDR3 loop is CASSQNADTEAFF. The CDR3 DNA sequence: TGCGCCAGCAGCCAAAATGCGGACACTGAAGCTTTCTTT.

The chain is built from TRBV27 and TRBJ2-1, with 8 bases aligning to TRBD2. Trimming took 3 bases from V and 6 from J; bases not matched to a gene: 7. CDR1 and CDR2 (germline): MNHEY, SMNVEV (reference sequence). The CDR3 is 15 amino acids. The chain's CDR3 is CASSFSVAGLNEQFF. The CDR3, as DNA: TGTGCCAGCAGTTTTTCGGTAGCGGGACTCAATGAGCAGTTCTTC.

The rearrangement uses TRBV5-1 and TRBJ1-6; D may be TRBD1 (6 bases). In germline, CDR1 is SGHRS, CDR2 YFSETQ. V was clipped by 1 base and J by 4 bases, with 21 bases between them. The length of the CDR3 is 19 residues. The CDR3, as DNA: TGCGCCAGCAGCTTGACCGGGACAACTAACCCTTTTTATAATTCACCCCTCCACTTT. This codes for CASSLTGTTNPFYNSPLHF. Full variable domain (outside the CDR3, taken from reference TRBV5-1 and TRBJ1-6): KAGVTQTPRYLIKTRGQQVTLSCSPISGHRSVSWYQQTPGQGLQFLFEYFSETQRNKGNFPGRFSGRQFSNSRSEMNVSTLELGDSALYLCASSLTGTTNPFYNSPLHFGNGTRLTVT.

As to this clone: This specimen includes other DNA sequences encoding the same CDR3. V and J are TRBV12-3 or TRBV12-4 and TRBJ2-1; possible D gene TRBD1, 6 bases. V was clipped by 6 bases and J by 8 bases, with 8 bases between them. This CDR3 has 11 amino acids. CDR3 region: CASSRGDEQFF. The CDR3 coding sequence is TGTGCCAGCAGCAGGGGTGATGAGCAGTTCTTC.

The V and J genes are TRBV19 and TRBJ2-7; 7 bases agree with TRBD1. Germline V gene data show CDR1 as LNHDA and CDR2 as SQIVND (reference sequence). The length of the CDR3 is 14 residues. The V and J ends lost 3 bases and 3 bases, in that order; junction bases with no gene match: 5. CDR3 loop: CASSIGQEFYEQYF. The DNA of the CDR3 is TGTGCCAGTAGTATTGGACAGGAGTTCTACGAGCAGTACTTC.

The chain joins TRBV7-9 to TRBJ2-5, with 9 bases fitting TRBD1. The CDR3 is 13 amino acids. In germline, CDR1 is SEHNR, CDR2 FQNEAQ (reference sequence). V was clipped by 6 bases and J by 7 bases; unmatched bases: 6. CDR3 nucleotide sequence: TGTGCCAGCAGTAGGACAGGGGAAGGGACCCAGTACTTC. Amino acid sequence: CASSRTGEGTQYF. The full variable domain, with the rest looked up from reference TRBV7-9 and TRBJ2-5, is DTGVSQNPRHKITKRGQNVTFRCDPISEHNRLYWYRQTLGQGPEFLTYFQNEAQLEKSRLLSDRFSAERPKGSFSTLEIQRTEQGDSAMYLCASSRTGEGTQYFGPGTRLLVL.

CDR3 sequence: CASSLWYIYEQYF. DNA for the CDR3: TGTGCCAGCAGCTTGTGGTATATCTACGAGCAGTACTTC. The chain couples TRBV5-6 to TRBJ2-7; D unresolved. This CDR3 spans 13 amino acids. Trimming removed 1 base from V and 3 bases from J, with 8 bases in between. CDR1 and CDR2 from the germline V gene are SGHDT and YYEEEE.

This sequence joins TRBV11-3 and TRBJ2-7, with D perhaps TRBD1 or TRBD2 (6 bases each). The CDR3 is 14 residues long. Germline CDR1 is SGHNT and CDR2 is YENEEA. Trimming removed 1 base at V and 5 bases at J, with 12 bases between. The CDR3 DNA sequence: TGTGCCAGCAGCTTAGGGGGGGCATCAGACGAGCAGTACTTC. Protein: CASSLGGASDEQYF.

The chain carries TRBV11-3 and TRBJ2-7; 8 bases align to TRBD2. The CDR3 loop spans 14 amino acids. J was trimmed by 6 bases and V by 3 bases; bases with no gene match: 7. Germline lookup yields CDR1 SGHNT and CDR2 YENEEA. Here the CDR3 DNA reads TGTGCCAGCAGCTTCGGGGGACTAGAGAGCGAGCAGTACTTC. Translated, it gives CASSFGGLESEQYF.

For the CDR3, the DNA is TGTGCCAGTAGTGTCGGGACACCCCTCGGGGAGACCCAGTACTTC. Translating gives CASSVGTPLGETQYF. The chain uses TRBV19 and TRBJ2-5; D might be TRBD1 (6 bases). This CDR3 comprises 15 residues. Trimming shortened V by 5 bases and J by 5 bases, and 18 bases separated the two germline ends. Germline CDR1 LNHDA, CDR2 SQIVND (reference sequence).

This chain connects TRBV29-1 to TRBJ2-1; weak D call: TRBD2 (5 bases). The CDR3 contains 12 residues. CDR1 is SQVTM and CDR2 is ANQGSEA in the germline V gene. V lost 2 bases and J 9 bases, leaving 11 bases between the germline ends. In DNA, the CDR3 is TGCAGCGTTGAAAGGGAGTACGGTGAGCAGTTCTTC. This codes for CSVEREYGEQFF.

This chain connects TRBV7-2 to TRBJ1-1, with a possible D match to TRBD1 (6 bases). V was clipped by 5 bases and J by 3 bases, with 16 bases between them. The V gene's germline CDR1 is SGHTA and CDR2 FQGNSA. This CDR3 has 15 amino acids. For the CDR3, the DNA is TGTGCCAGCAGCCCCCGTCGGGACAAATACACTGAAGCTTTCTTT. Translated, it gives CASSPRRDKYTEAFF. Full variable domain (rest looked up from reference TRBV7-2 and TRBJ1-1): GAGVSQSPSNKVTEKGKDVELRCDPISGHTALYWYRQSLGQGLEFLIYFQGNSAPDKSGLPSDRFSAERTGGSVSTLTIQRTQQEDSAVYLCASSPRRDKYTEAFFGQGTRLTVV.

CDR3 residues: CASSNARLETQYF. The CDR3 DNA is TGTGCCAGCAGCAATGCCCGCTTAGAGACCCAGTACTTC. The chain uses TRBV21-1 and TRBJ2-5. TRBV21-1 counts as a pseudogene. The CDR3 length is 13 residues.

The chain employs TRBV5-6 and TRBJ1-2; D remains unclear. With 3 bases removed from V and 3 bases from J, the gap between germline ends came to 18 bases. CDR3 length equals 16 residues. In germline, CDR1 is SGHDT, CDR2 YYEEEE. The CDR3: CASSYPNGGGDYGYTF. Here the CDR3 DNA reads TGTGCCAGCAGCTACCCAAACGGAGGAGGAGACTATGGCTACACCTTC.

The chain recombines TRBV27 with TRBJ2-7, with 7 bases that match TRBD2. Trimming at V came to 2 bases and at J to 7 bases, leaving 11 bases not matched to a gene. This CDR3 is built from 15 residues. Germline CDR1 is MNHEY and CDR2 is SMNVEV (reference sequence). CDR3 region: CASSLVAGASWEQYF. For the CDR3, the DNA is TGTGCCAGCAGTTTAGTGGCGGGAGCATCTTGGGAGCAGTACTTC.

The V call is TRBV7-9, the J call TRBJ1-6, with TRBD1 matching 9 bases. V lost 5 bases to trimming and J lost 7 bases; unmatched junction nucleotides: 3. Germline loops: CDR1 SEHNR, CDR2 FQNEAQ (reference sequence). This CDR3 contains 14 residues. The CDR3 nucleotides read TGTGCCAGCAGCGCCGACAGGGGGAATTCACCCCTCCACTTT. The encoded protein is CASSADRGNSPLHF.

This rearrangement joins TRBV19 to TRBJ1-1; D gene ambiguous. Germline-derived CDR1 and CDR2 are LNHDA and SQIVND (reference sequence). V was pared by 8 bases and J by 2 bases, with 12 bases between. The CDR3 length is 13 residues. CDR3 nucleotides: TGTGCCAGTGTAGGGCTGGGCAACACTGAAGCTTTCTTT. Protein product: CASVGLGNTEAFF. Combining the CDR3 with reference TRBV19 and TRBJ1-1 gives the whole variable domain DGGITQSPKYLFRKEGQNVTLSCEQNLNHDAMYWYRQDPGQGLRLIYYSQIVNDFQKGDIAEGYSVSREKKESFPLTVTSAQKNPTAFYLCASVGLGNTEAFFGQGTRLTVV.

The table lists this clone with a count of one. DNA for the CDR3: TGTGCCTGGAGAACACAGGGGCAAGAGACCCAGTACTTC. The encoded protein is CAWRTQGQETQYF. The V call is TRBV30, the J call TRBJ2-5, with 7 bases aligning to TRBD1. The V gene end was trimmed by 3 bases and the J gene end by 2 bases; junction bases not matched to a gene: 3. Germline assignment: CDR1 GTSNPN and CDR2 SVGIG (reference sequence). The CDR3 contains 13 residues.

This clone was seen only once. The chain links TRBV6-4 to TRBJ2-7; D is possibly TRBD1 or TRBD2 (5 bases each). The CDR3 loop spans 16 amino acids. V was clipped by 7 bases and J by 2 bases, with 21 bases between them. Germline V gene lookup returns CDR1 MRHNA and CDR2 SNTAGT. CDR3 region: CASTASGQGATYEQYF. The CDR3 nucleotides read TGTGCCAGCACCGCCTCGGGGCAGGGCGCCACCTACGAGCAGTACTTC.

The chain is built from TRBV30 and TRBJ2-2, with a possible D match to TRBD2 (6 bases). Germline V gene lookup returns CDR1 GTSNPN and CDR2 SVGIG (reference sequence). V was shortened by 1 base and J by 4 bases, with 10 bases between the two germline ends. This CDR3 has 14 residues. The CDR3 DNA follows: TGTGCCTGGAGTGGCGGGAAGAGCACCGGGGAGCTGTTTTTT. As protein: CAWSGGKSTGELFF.

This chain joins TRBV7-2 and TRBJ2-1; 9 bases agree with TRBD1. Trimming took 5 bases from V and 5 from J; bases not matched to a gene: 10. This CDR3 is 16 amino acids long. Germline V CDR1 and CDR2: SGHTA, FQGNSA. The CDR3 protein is CASSGNRDRVHNEQFF. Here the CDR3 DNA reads TGTGCCAGCAGCGGAAACCGGGACAGGGTCCACAATGAGCAGTTCTTC.

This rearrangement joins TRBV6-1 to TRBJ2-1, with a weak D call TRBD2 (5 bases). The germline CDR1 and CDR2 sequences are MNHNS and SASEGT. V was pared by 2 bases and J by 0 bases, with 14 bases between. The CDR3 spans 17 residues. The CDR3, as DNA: TGTGCCAGCAGTGAACATAATAGCGAAATCTCCTACAATGAGCAGTTCTTC. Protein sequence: CASSEHNSEISYNEQFF.

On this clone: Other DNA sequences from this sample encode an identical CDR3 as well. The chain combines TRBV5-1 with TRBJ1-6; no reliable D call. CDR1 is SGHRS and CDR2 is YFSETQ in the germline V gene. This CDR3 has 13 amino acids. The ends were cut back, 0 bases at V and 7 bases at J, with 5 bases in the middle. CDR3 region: CASSLGGNSPLHF. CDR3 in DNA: TGCGCCAGCAGCTTGGGGGGAAATTCACCCCTCCACTTT.

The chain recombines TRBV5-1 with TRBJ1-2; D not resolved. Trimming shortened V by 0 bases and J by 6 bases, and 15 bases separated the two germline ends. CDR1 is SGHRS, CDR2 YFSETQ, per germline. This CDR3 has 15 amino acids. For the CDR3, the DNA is TGCGCCAGCAGCTTGGAGGAGGGCGGTTGGAATGGCTACACCTTC. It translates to CASSLEEGGWNGYTF.

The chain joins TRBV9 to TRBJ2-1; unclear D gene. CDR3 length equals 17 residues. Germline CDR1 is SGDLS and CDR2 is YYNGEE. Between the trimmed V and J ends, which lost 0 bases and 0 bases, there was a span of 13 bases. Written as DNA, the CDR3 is TGTGCCAGCAGCGTAGGGCGGTCTCCCAGCTCCTACAATGAGCAGTTCTTC. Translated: CASSVGRSPSSYNEQFF.

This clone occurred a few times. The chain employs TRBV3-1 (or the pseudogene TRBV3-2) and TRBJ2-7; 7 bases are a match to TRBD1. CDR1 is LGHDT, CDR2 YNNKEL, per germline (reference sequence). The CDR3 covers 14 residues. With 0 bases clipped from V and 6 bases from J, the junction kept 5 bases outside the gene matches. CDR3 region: CASSQEQGTREQYF. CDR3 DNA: TGTGCCAGCAGCCAAGAACAGGGGACGCGCGAGCAGTACTTC.

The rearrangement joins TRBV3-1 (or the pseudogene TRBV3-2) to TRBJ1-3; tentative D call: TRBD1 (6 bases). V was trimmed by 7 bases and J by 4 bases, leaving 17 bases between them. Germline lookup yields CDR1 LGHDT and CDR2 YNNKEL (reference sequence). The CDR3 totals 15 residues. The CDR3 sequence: CASTPQGRIGNTIYF. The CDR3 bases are TGTGCCAGCACTCCACAGGGTAGAATCGGAAACACCATATATTTT.